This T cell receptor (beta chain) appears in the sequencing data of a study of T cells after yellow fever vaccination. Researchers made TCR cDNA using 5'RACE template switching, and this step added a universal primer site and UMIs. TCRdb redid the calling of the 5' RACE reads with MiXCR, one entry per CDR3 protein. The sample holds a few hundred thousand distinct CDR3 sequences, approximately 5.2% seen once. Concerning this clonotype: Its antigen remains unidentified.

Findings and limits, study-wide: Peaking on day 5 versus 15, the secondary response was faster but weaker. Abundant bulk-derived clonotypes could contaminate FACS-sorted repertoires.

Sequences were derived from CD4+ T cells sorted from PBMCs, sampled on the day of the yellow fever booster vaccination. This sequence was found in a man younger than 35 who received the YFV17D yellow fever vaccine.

This CDR3 is CSVGGDSSEAFF. The CDR3 DNA reads TGCAGCGTTGGGGGGGACAGTTCCGAAGCTTTCTTT. This chain uses TRBV29-1 with TRBJ1-1; 7 bases fit TRBD1. The CDR3 sequence is 12 residues long. The ends lost 4 bases at V and 8 bases at J; junction bases unmatched: 7. Per the germline V gene, CDR1 is SQVTM and CDR2 is ANQGSEA.